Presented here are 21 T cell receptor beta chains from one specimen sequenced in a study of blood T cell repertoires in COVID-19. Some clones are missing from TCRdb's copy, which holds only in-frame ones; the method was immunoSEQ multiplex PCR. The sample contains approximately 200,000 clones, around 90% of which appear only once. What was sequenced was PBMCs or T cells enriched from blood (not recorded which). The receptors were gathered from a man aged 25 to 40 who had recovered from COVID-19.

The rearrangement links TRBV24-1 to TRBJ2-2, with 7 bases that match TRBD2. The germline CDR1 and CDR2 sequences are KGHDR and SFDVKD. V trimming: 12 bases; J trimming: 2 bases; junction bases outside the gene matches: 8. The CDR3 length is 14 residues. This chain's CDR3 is CASTGTTNTGELFF. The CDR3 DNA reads TGTGCCTCAACCGGGACTACAAACACCGGGGAGCTGTTTTTT.

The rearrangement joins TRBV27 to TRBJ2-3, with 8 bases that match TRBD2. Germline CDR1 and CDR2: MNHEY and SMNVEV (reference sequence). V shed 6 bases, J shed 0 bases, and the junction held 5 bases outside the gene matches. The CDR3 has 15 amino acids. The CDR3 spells CASRRLATSTDTQYF. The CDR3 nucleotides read TGTGCCAGCAGGCGACTAGCGACTAGCACAGATACGCAGTATTTT.

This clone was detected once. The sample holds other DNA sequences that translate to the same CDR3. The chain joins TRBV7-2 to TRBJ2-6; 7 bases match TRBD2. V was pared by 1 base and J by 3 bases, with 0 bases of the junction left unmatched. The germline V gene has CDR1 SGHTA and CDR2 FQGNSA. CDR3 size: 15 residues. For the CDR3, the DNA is TGTGCCAGCAGCTTAGGCGGGAGTGGGGCCAACGTCCTGACTTTC. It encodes CASSLGGSGANVLTF.

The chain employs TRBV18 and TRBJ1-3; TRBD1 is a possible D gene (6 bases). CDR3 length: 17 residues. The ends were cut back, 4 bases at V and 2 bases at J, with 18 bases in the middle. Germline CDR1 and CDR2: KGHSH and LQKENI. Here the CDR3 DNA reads TGTGCCAGCTCACTGGGCGGAAACAACAGGGCTGGAAACACCATATATTTT. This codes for CASSLGGNNRAGNTIYF.

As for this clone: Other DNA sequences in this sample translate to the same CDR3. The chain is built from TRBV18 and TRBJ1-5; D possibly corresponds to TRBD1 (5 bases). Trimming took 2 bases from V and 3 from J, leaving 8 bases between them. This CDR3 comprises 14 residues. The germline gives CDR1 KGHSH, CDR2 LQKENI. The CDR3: CASSPGQPNQPQHF. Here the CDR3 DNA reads TGTGCCAGCTCACCAGGACAACCCAATCAGCCCCAGCATTTT.

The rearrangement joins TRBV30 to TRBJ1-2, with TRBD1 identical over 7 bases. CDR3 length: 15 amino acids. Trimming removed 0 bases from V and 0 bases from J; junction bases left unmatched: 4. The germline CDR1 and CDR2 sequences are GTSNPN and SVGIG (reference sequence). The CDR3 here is CAWSVSGGTNYGYTF. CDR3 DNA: TGTGCCTGGAGTGTTTCAGGGGGTACTAACTATGGCTACACCTTC. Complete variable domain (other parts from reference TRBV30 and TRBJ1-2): SQTIHQWPATLVQPVGSPLSLECTVEGTSNPNLYWYRQAAGRGLQLLFYSVGIGQISSEVPQNLSASRPQDRQFILSSKKLLLSDSGFYLCAWSVSGGTNYGYTFGSGTRLTVV.

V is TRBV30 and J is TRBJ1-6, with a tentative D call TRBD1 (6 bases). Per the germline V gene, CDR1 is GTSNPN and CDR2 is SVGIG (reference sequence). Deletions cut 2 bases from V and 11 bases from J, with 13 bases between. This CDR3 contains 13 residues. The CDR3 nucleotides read TGTGCCTGGAGTTCAACAGGGTTGCCACCCCTCCACTTT. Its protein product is CAWSSTGLPPLHF.

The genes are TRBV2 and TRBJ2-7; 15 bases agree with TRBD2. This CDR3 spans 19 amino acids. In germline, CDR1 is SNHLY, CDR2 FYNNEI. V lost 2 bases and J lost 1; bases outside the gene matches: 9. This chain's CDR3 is CASSEPGGLAGGRSYEQYF. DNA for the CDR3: TGTGCCAGCAGTGAACCGGGGGGACTAGCGGGGGGCCGGTCCTACGAGCAGTACTTC.

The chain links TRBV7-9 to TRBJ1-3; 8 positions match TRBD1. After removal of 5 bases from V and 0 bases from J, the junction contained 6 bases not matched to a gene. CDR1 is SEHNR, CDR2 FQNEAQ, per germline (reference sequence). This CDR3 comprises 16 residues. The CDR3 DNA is TGTGCCAGCAGCGTACAGGGGGTTAACTCTGGAAACACCATATATTTT. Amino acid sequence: CASSVQGVNSGNTIYF.

The CDR3 sequence: CSASLAVSNTGELFF. As DNA, the CDR3 is TGCAGTGCCAGTTTAGCGGTTTCGAACACCGGGGAGCTGTTTTTT. V is TRBV20-1 and J is TRBJ2-2; D may be TRBD2 (6 bases). Germline-derived CDR1 and CDR2 are DFQATT and SNEGSKA (reference sequence). CDR3 size: 15 residues. V was clipped by 6 bases and J by 0 bases, with 14 bases between them.

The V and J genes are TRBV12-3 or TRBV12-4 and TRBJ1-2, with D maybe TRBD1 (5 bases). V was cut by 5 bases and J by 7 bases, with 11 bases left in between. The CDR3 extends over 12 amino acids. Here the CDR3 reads CASSPLGGGYTF. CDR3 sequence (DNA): TGTGCCAGCAGTCCCCTGGGGGGTGGCTACACCTTC.

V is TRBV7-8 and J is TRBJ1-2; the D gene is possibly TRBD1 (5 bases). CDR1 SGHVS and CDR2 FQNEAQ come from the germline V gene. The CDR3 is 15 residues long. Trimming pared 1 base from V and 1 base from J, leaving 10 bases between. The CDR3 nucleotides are TGTGCCAGCAGCTTAGGGCAGGGTGGTAACTATGGCTACACCTTC. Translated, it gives CASSLGQGGNYGYTF. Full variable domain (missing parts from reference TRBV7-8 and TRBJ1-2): GAGVSQSPRYKVAKRGQDVALRCDPISGHVSLFWYQQALGQGPEFLTYFQNEAQLDKSGLPSDRFFAERPEGSVSTLKIQRTQQEDSAVYLCASSLGQGGNYGYTFGSGTRLTVV.

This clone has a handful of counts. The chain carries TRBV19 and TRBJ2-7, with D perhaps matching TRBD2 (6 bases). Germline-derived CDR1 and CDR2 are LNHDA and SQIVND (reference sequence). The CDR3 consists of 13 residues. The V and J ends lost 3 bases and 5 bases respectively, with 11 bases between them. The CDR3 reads CASSIPGLHEQYF. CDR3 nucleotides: TGTGCCAGTAGTATCCCGGGACTCCACGAGCAGTACTTC.

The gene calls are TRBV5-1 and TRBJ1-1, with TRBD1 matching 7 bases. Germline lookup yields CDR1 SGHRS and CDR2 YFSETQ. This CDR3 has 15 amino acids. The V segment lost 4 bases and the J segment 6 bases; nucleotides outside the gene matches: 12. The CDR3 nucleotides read TGCGCCAGCAGCCCCGGATTCACCGGGACAGCTGAAGCTTTCTTT. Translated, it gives CASSPGFTGTAEAFF.

The CDR3 DNA follows: TGTGCCAGCACCCAGACATCGGGGTGGACCGGGGAGCTGTTTTTT. It codes for CASTQTSGWTGELFF. The chain is built from TRBV5-6 and TRBJ2-2, with a weak D call TRBD2 (5 bases). Germline loops: CDR1 SGHDT, CDR2 YYEEEE. V gave up 6 bases and J gave up 5 bases, with 17 bases separating them. The CDR3 is 15 residues long.

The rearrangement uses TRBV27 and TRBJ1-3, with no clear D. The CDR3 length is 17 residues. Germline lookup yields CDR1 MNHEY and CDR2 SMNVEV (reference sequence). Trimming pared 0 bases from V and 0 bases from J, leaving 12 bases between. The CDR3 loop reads CASSLSVHMSSGNTIYF. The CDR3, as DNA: TGTGCCAGCAGTTTATCGGTCCATATGAGCTCTGGAAACACCATATATTTT.

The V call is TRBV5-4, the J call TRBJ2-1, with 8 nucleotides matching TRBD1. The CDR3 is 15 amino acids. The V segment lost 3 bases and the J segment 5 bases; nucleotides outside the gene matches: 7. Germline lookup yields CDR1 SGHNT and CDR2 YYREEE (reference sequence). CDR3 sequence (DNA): TGTGCCAGCAGCTCCTGGGACAGGTCCAACAATGAGCAGTTCTTC. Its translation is CASSSWDRSNNEQFF.

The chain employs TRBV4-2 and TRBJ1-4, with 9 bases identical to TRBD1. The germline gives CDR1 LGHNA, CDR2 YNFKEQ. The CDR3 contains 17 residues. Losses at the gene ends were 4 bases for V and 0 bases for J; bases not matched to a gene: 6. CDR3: CASSPPGQGPTNEKLFF. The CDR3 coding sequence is TGTGCCAGCAGCCCACCGGGACAGGGCCCAACTAATGAAAAACTGTTTTTT.

CDR3 sequence (DNA): TGTGCCAGTAGTAGCAGAGCTAGCGGAGGGGAGGAGACCCAGTACTTC. As protein: CASSSRASGGEETQYF. This sequence joins TRBV19 and TRBJ2-5; 7 bases align to TRBD2. V gave up 4 bases and J gave up 5 bases; unmatched junction bases: 13. The CDR3 totals 16 residues. CDR1 and CDR2 from the germline V gene are LNHDA and SQIVND (reference sequence).

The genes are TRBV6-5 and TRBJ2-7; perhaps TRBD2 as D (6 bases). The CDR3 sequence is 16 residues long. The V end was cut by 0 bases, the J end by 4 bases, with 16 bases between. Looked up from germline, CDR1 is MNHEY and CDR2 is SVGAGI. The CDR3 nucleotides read TGTGCCAGCAGTTACTCGGACTACCAACCGGGGTACGAGCAGTACTTC. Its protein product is CASSYSDYQPGYEQYF.

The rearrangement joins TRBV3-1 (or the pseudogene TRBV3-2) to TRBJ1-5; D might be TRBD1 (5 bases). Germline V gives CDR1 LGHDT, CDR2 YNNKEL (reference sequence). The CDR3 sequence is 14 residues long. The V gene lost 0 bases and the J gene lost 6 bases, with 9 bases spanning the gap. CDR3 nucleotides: TGTGCCAGCAGCCAAGATTACGGGGGTCAGCCCCAGCATTTT. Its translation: CASSQDYGGQPQHF.